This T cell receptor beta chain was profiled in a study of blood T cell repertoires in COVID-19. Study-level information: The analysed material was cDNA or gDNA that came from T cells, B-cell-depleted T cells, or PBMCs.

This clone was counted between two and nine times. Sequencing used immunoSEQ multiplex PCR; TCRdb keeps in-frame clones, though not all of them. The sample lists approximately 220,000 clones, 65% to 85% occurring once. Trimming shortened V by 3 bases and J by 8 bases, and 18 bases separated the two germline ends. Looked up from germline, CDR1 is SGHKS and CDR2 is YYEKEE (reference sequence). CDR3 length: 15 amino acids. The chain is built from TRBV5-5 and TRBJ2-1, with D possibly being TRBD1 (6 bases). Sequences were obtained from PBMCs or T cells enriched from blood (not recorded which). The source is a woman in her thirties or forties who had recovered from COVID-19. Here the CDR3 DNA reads TGTGCCAGCAGCTCGTGGGATCAACAGGGCGATGAGCAGTTCTTC. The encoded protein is CASSSWDQQGDEQFF.